This T cell receptor (beta chain) was retrieved from a study of response to subunit inactivated influenza vaccine. Study-wide results and caveats: T cells newly recruited by each seasonal influenza vaccination are few, the authors suggested.

Each CDR3 protein is one row after TCRdb ran MiXCR on the RT-PCR reads. This table holds about 530,000 distinct CDR3 sequences, approximately 10% found once. This clonotype was counted ten times or more. Its antigen is not known. J was trimmed by 5 bases and V by 5 bases; bases with no gene match: 4. This CDR3 contains 15 residues. The TCR comes from a man aged 45-65 years who received an inactivated influenza vaccine. This material consisted of PBMCs from blood, taken on the day of vaccination. The rearrangement uses TRBV12-3 or TRBV12-4 and TRBJ1-4, with 11 bases matching TRBD1. The CDR3 region is CASSPRTGGNEKLFF. The CDR3 DNA is TGTGCCAGCAGTCCGAGGACAGGGGGCAATGAAAAACTGTTTTTT.